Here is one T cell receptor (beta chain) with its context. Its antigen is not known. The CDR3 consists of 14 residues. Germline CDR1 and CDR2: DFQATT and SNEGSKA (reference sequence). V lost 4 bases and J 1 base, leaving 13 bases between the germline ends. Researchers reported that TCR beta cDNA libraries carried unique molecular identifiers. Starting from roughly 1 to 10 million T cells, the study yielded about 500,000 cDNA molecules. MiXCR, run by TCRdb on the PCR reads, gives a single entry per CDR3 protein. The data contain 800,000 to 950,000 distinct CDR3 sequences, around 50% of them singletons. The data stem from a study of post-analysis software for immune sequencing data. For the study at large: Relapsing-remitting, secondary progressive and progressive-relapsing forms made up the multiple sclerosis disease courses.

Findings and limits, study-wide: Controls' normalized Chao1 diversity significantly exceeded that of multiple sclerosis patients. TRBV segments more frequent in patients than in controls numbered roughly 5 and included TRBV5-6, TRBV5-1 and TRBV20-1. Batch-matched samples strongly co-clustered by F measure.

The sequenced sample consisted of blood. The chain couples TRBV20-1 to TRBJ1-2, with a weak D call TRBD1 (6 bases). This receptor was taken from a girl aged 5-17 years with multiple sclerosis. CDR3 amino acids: CSATRQEINYGYTF. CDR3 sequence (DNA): TGCAGTGCTACTCGACAGGAAATTAACTATGGCTACACCTTC.